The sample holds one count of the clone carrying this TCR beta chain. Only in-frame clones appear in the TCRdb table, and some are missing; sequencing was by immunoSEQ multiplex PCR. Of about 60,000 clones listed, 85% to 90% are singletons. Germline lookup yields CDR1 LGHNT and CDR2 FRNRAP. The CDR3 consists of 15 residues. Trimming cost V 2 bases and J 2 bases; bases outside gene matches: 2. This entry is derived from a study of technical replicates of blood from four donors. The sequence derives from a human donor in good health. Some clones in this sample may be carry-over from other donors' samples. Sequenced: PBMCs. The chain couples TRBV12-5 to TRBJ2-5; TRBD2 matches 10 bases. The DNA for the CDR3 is TGTGCTAGTGGTTTGCTAGCGGGGGCGCAAGAGACCCAGTACTTC. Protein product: CASGLLAGAQETQYF.